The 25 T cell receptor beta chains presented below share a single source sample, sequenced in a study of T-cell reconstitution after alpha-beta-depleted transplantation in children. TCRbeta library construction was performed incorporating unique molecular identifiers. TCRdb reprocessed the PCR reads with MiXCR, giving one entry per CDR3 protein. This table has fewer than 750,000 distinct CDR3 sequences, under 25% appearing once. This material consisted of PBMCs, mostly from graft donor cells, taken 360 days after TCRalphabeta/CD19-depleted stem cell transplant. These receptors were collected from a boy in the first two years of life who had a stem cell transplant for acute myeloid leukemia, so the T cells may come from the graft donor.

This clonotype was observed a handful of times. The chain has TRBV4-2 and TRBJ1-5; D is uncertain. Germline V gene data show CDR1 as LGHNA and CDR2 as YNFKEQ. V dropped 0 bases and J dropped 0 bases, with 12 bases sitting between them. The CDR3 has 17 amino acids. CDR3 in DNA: TGTGCCAGCAGCCAAGAGTACACTTACGATAGCAATCAGCCCCAGCATTTT. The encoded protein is CASSQEYTYDSNQPQHF.

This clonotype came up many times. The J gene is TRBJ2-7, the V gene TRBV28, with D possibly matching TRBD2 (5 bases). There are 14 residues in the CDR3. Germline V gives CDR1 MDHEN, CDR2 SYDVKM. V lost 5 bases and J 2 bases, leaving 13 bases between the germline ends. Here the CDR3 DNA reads TGTGCCAGCAGTCTCCGGACTGACACCTACGAGCAGTACGTC. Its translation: CASSLRTDTYEQYV.

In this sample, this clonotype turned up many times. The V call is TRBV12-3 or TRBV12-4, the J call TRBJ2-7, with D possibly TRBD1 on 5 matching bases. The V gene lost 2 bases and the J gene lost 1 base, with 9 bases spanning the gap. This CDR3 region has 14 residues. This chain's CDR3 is CASSLSGQSYEQYF. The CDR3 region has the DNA TGTGCCAGCAGTTTATCAGGACAATCCTACGAGCAGTACTTC.

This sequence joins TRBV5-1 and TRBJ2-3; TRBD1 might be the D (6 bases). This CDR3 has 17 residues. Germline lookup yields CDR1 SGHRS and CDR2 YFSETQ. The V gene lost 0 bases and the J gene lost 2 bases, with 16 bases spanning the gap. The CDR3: CASSLEGVGGHTDTQYF. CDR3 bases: TGCGCCAGCAGCTTGGAAGGGGTAGGGGGACACACAGATACGCAGTATTTT.

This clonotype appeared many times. The CDR3 here is CSAVFTGELFF. The DNA for the CDR3 is TGCAGCGCGGTTTTCACCGGGGAGCTGTTTTTT. This chain connects TRBV20-1 to TRBJ2-2; D unclear. CDR1 is DFQATT, CDR2 SNEGSKA, per germline (reference sequence). The CDR3 runs 11 residues.

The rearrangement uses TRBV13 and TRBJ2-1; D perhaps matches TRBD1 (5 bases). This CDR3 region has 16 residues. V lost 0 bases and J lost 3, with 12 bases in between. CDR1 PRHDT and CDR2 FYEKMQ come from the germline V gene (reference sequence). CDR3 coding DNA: TGTGCCAGCAGCTTAGGCCCAGGGTCTGTCTACAATGAGCAGTTCTTC. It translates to CASSLGPGSVYNEQFF.

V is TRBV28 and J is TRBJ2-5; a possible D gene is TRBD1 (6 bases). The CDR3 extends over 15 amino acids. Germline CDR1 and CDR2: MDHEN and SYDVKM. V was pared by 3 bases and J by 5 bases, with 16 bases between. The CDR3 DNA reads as TGTGCCAGCAGTTTTTTTGGGACATTGGGGGAGACCCAGTACTTC. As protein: CASSFFGTLGETQYF.

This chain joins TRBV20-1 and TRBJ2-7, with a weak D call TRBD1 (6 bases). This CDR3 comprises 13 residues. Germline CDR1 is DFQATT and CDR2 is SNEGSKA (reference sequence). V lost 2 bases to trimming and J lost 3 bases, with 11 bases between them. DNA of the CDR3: TGCAGTGCTAGACCACACAGGGACTACGAGCAGTACTTC. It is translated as CSARPHRDYEQYF.

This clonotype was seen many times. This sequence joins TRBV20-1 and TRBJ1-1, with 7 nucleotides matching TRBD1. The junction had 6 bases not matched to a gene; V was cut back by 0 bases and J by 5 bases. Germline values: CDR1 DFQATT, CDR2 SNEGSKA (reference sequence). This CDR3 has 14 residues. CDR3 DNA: TGCAGTGCTAGAGATTCAGGGGGGTGGACTGAAGCTTTCTTT. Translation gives CSARDSGGWTEAFF.

CDR3 nucleotides: TGTGCCAGCAGGGGGGGACTAGCGGGGGGGCTCGGTACGCAGTATTTT. It is translated as CASRGGLAGGLGTQYF. This chain uses TRBV28 with TRBJ2-3; 16 bases map to TRBD2. V dropped 6 bases and J dropped 8; count of bases not matched to a gene: 8. Germline CDR1 reads MDHEN; CDR2 reads SYDVKM. The CDR3 loop spans 16 amino acids.

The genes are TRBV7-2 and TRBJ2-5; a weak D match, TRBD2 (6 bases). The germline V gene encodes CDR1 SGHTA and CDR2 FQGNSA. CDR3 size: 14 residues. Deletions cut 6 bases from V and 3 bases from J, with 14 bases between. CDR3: CASSQIRGKETQYF. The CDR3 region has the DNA TGTGCCAGCAGTCAAATTCGGGGGAAAGAGACCCAGTACTTC. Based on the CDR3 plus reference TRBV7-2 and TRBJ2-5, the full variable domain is GAGVSQSPSNKVTEKGKDVELRCDPISGHTALYWYRQSLGQGLEFLIYFQGNSAPDKSGLPSDRFSAERTGGSVSTLTIQRTQQEDSAVYLCASSQIRGKETQYFGPGTRLLVL.

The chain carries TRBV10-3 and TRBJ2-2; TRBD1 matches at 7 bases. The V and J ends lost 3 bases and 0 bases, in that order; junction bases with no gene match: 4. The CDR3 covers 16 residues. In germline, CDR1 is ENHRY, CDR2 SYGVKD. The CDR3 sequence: CAISDRGQPNTGELFF. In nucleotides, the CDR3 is TGTGCCATCAGTGATCGGGGACAGCCGAACACCGGGGAGCTGTTTTTT.

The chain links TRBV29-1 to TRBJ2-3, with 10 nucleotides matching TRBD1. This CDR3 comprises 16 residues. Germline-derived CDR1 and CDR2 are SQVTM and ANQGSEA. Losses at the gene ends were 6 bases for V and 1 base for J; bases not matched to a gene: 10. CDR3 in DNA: TGCAGCGTGGCCGGGACAGGGGTCCAGGGCACAGATACGCAGTATTTT. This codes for CSVAGTGVQGTDTQYF.

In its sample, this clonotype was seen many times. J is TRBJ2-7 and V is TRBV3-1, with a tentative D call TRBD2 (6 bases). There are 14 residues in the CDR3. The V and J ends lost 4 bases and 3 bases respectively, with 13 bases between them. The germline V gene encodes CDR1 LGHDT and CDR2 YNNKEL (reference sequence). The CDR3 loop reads CASSPRGTLYEQYF. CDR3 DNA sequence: TGTGCCAGCAGCCCCCGGGGGACCCTCTACGAGCAGTACTTC.

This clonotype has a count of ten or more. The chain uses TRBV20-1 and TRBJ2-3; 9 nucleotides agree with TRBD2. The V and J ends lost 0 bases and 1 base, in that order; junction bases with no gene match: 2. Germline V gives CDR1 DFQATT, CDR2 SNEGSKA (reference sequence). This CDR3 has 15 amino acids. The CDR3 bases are TGCAGTGCTAGAGATCCTAGCGGGGGCACAGATACGCAGTATTTT. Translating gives CSARDPSGGTDTQYF.

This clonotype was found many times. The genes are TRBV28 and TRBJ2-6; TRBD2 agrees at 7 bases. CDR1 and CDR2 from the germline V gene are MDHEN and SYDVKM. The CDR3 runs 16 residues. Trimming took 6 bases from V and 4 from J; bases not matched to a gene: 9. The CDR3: CASRDFGGDGANVLTF. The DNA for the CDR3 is TGTGCCAGCAGAGATTTTGGGGGGGACGGGGCCAACGTCCTGACTTTC.

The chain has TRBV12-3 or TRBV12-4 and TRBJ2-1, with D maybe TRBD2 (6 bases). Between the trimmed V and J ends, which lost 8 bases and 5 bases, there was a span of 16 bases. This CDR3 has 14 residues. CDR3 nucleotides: TGTGCCAGCCGGAGGGGAGGAGGGCACAATGAGCAGTTCTTC. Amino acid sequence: CASRRGGGHNEQFF.

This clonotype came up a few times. CDR3 residues: CASSYTRGNTGELFF. The DNA of the CDR3 is TGTGCCAGCAGTTACACCAGGGGAAACACCGGGGAGCTGTTTTTT. The J gene is TRBJ2-2, the V gene TRBV6-5, with D possibly TRBD1 on 6 matching bases. This CDR3 region has 15 residues. CDR1 is MNHEY and CDR2 is SVGAGI in the germline V gene. V was shortened by 2 bases and J by 2 bases, with 9 bases between the two germline ends.

The CDR3 region has the DNA TGTGCCAGCAGCCTAACAGGGGGTGATAATTCACCCCTCCACTTT. Amino acid sequence: CASSLTGGDNSPLHF. The chain employs TRBV11-3 and TRBJ1-6; 8 nucleotides agree with TRBD1. Germline V gene data show CDR1 as SGHNT and CDR2 as YENEEA. V lost 5 bases, J lost 5 bases, and 5 bases stayed unmatched. This CDR3 is built from 15 residues.

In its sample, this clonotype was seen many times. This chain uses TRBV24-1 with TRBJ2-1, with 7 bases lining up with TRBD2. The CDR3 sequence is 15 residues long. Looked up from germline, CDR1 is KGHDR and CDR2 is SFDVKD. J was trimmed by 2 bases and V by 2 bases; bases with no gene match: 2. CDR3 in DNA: TGTGCCACCAGTGATTGGGGGGGAGCCTACAATGAGCAGTTCTTC. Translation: CATSDWGGAYNEQFF.

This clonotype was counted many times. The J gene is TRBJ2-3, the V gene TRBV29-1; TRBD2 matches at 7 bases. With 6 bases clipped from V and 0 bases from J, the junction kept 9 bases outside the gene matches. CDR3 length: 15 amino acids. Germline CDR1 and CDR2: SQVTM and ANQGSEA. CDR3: CSVAGDAQSTDTQYF. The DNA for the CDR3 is TGCAGCGTGGCGGGGGACGCACAGAGCACAGATACGCAGTATTTT.

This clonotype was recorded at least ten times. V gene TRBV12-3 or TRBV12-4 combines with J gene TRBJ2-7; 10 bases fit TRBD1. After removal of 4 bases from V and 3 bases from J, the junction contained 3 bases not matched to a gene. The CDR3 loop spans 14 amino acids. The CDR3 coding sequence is TGTGCCAGCAGTTCCGACAGGGGGCTCTACGAGCAGTACTTC. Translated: CASSSDRGLYEQYF.

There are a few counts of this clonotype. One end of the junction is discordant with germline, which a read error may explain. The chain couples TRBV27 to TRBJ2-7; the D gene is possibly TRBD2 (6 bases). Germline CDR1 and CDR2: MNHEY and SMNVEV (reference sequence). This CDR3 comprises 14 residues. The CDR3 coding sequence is TGTGCCAGCAGCTTATCAGGGTCGGGGGACGAGCAGTACTTC. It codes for CASSLSGSGDEQYF.

The DNA of the CDR3 is TGTGCCATCAGTGCGGTGGGACATACCCTGACAGATACGCAGTATTTT. Encoded protein: CAISAVGHTLTDTQYF. The rearrangement uses TRBV10-3 and TRBJ2-3; a possible D gene is TRBD1 (6 bases). Germline values: CDR1 ENHRY, CDR2 SYGVKD. The CDR3 consists of 16 residues. V was shortened by 4 bases and J by 3 bases, with 17 bases between the two germline ends.

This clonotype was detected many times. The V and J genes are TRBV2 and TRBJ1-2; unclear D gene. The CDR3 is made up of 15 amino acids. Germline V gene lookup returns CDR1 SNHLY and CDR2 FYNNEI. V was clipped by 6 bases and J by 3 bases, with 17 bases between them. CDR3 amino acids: CASSEDPPIDYGYTF. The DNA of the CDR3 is TGTGCCAGCAGCGAGGACCCTCCGATTGACTATGGCTACACCTTC.